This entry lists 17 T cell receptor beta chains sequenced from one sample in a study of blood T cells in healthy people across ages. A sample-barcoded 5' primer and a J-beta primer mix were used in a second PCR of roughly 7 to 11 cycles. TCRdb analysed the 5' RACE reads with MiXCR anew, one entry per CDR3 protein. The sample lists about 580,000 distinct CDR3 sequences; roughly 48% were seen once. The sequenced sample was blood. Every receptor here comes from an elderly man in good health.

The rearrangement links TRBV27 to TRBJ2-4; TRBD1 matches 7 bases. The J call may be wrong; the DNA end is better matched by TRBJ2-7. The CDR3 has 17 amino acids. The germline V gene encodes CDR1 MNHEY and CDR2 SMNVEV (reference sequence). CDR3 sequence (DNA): TGTGCCAGCAGTTTATTTTCTGGTGGACAGGTTACTGGCGAGCAGTACTTC. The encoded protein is CASSLFSGGQVTGEQYF.

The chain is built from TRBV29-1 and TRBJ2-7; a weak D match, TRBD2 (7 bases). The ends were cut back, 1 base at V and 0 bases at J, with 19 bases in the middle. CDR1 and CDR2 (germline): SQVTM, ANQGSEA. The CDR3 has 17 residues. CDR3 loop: CSVEGTGGSGHSYEQYF. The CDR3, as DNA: TGCAGCGTTGAAGGTACGGGGGGATCGGGACACTCCTACGAGCAGTACTTC.

CDR3 in amino acids: CASSTKTGTYEQYF. CDR3 coding DNA: TGTGCCAGCAGTACCAAGACAGGGACCTACGAGCAGTACTTC. This chain connects TRBV6-5 to TRBJ2-7; 7 positions match TRBD1. Germline V gene data show CDR1 as MNHEY and CDR2 as SVGAGI. The V segment lost 5 bases and the J segment 2 bases; nucleotides outside the gene matches: 6. CDR3 length: 14 amino acids.

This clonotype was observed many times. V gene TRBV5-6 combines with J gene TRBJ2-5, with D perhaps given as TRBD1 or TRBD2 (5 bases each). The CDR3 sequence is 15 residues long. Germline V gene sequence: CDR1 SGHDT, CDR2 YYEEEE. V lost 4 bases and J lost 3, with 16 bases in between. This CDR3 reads CASSLVGLAEETQYF. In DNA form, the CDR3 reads TGTGCCAGCAGCCTGGTGGGGCTAGCTGAAGAGACCCAGTACTTC.

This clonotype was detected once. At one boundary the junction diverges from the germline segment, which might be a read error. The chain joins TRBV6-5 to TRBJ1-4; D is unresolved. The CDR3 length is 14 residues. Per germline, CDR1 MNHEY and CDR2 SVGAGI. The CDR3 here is CTSSPGTEGEKLFF. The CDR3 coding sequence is TGCACCAGCAGCCCCGGCACCGAAGGGGAAAAACTGTTTTTT.

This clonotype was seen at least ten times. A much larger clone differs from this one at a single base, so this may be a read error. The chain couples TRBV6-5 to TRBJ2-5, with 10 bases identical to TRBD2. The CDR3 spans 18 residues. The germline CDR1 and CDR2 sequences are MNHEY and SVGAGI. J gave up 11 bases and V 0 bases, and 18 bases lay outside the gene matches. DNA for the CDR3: TGTGCCAGCAGTTACTCGGGCGTTAGTGGTAGCGGGAGGATGGGGCAGTACTTC. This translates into CASSYSGVSGSGRMGQYF.

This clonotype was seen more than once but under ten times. The CDR3 sequence is CAISVGASEKLFF. CDR3 nucleotides: TGTGCCATCAGTGTCGGGGCAAGCGAAAAACTGTTTTTT. The V gene is TRBV10-3, the J gene TRBJ1-4; TRBD1 might be the D (5 bases). V was pared by 4 bases and J by 8 bases, with 11 bases between. The CDR3 sequence is 13 residues long. Germline V gives CDR1 ENHRY, CDR2 SYGVKD.

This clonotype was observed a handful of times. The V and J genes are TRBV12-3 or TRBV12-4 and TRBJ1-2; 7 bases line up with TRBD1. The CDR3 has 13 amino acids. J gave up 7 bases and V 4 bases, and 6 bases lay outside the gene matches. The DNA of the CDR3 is TGTGCCAGCAGTTGGGGGAACAGGGGTGGCTACACCTTC. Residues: CASSWGNRGGYTF.

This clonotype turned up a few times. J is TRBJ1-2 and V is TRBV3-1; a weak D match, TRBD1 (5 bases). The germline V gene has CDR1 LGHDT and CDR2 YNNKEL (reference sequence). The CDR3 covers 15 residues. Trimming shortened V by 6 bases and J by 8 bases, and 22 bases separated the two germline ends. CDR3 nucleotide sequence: TGTGCCAGCAGTCAGGACACCGACAGAAAAGGCGGCTACACCTTC. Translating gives CASSQDTDRKGGYTF.

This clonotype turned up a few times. The CDR3 DNA reads TGTGCCACCAGCAGAGAAAAGGGGGTCCCAGATACGCAGTATTTT. This codes for CATSREKGVPDTQYF. The chain carries TRBV15 and TRBJ2-3; tentatively, D is TRBD1 (6 bases). Germline CDR1 is LNHNV and CDR2 is YYDKDF (reference sequence). Trimming took 0 bases from V and 4 from J, leaving 11 bases between them. The CDR3 is 15 residues long.

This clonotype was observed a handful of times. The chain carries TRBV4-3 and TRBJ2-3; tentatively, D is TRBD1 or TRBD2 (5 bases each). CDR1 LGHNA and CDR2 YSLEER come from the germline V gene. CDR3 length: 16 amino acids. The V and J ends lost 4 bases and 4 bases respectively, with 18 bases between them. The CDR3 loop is CASSREWGNEADTQYF. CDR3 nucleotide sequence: TGCGCCAGCAGCCGCGAATGGGGGAACGAAGCAGATACGCAGTATTTT.

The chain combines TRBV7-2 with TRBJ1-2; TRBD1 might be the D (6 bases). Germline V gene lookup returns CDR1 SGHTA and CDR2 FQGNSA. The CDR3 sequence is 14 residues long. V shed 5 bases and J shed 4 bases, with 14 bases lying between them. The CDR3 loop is CASSVRQASYGYTF. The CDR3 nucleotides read TGTGCCAGCAGCGTACGACAGGCCAGCTATGGCTACACCTTC.

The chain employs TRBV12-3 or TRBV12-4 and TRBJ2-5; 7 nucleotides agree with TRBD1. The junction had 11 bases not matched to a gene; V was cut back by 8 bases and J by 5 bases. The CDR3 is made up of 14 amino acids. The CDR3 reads CASGGWTGSETQYF. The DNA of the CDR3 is TGTGCCAGCGGGGGATGGACAGGTTCTGAGACCCAGTACTTC.

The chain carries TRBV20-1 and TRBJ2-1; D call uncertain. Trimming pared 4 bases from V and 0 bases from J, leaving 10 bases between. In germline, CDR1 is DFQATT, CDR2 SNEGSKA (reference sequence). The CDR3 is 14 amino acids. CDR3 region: CSANLDSSYNEQFF. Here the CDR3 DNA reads TGCAGTGCTAACCTAGACTCCTCCTACAATGAGCAGTTCTTC.

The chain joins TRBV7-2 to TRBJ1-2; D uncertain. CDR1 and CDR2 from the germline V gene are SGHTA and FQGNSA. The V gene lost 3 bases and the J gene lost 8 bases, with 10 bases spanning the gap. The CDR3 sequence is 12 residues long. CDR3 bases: TGTGCCAGCAGCTTCCTTGACGGCGGCTACACCTTC. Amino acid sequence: CASSFLDGGYTF.

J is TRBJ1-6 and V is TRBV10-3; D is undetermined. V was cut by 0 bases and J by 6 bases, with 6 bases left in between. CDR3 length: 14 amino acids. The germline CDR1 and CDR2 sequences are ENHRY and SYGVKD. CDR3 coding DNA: TGTGCCATCAGTGAGTCTATGGTTAATTCACCCCTCCACTTT. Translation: CAISESMVNSPLHF.

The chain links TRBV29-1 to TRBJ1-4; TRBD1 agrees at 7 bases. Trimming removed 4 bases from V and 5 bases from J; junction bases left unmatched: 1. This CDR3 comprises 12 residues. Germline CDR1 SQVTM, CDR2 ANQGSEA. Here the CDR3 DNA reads TGCAGCGTTGCAGGGGGGAATGAAAAACTGTTTTTT. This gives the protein CSVAGGNEKLFF.